A single T cell receptor beta chain is shown here with its context. The antigen is undetermined. The data were taken from a study of cytomegalovirus exposure and HLA in healthy donors. Study-wide points: Later, an analysis found that common viral pathogens appeared to be linked with several of the most significant clusters. In vitro assays verified that three CMV-associated chains recognized CMV antigens specifically.

The length of the CDR3 is 15 residues. CDR1 and CDR2 (germline): LNHDA, SQIVND (reference sequence). Unmatched junction bases numbered 8, after V lost 5 bases and J lost 2 bases. The PCR had 60 Vbeta and 13 Jbeta primers. In the authors' methods: Roughly 11 million shared chains were among 80 million or so unique TCR beta chains counted in a later analysis. The assay was immunoSEQ multiplex PCR, and TCRdb's table has in-frame clones only and misses some. D and trimming were read from the DNA, whereas the V and J calls and clone size are those reported in that table. The sample has some 250,000 clones, around 76% seen once.

The sample comprised PBMCs. The chain combines TRBV19 with TRBJ2-7; 8 bases match TRBD1. This clonotype originated in a woman aged 40 to 50 in good health and CMV-seropositive. The CDR3 protein is CASSSTGAITYEQYF. CDR3 nucleotide sequence: TGTGCCAGTAGTTCGACAGGGGCGATAACCTACGAGCAGTACTTC.